The sequence of this T cell receptor beta chain was determined in a study of cytotoxic CD8 clonotypes in ibrutinib-treated CLL. Germline V lookup: CDR1 MNHEY, CDR2 SVGAGI. The length of the CDR3 is 11 residues. The V and J ends lost 6 bases and 11 bases respectively, with 13 bases between them. Measured with immunoSEQ multiplex PCR; TCRdb has only the in-frame clones, and not every one. In the table there are about 97,000 clones, approximately 82% of which are singletons. This sequence originates from a human donor with chronic lymphocytic leukemia. Sequences were derived from PBMCs, sampled after 12 months of ibrutinib treatment. The chain is built from TRBV6-5 and TRBJ1-1; D uncertain. CDR3 loop: CASRVGESAFF. The CDR3 DNA reads TGTGCCAGCAGAGTCGGGGAGAGCGCTTTCTTT.